This TCR beta chain was found in a study of identifying expanded T cells in peripheral blood. Healthy donors had no documented immune events, such as infections, while sampled. TCRdb keeps only in-frame clones here, not all; method: immunoSEQ multiplex PCR. The table includes 75,000 to 100,000 clones, 70% to 90% detected once. Study conclusions and caveats: Clone count variance between roughly 2-week samples rose with total template count. Differentially abundant clones: around 1.1 between replicates, approximately 16 at about 13 days, less than 20 at four.

Points on this clone: What it binds is not known.

The V segment lost 5 bases and the J segment 5 bases; nucleotides outside the gene matches: 9. CDR1 is LNHDA and CDR2 is SQIVND in the germline V gene (reference sequence). This CDR3 is built from 15 residues. The sequence came from a person aged 18 to 69 in good health. This chain uses TRBV19 with TRBJ1-2; 9 bases are shared with TRBD1. The sequenced sample consisted of blood. The CDR3 loop is CASSPPGTGSYGYTF. CDR3 DNA sequence: TGTGCCAGTAGTCCCCCCGGGACAGGGTCGTATGGCTACACCTTC.